This T cell receptor beta chain was recorded in a study of T cell repertoires in cytomegalovirus infection. Whole-study findings and limits: The study found HLA-C-restricted CMV-specific TCR beta clonotypes dominating the ex vivo response.

As for this clonotype: The antigen is unknown.

Looked up from germline, CDR1 is MNHEY and CDR2 is SVGEGT. The CDR3 length is 12 residues. V dropped 6 bases and J dropped 2 bases, with 8 bases sitting between them. TCRdb processed the reads anew with MiXCR; each CDR3 protein has one entry. Of 69,000 or so distinct CDR3 sequences in the sample, about 26% were seen once. The receptor's source is a human donor in good health (CMV status not recorded). Some clones in this sample may be carry-over from other donors' samples. This chain uses TRBV6-2 or TRBV6-3 with TRBJ2-7; D gene uncertain. The sample consisted of CD8+ T cells from cultured PBMCs, taken from culture after CMV antigen stimulation. CDR3 residues: CASSVTTYEQYF. As DNA, the CDR3 is TGTGCCAGCAGCGTAACCACCTACGAGCAGTACTTC.